This T cell receptor (beta chain) was sequenced in a study of OX40 agonist ivuxolimab in advanced cancers. Study details: Ivuxolimab is a fully human IgG2 antibody that activates OX40 (CD134). Subjects had a mean age of around 60 years, with a range of roughly 23 to 79; around 84% were male. Study results and limitations: Normalized T-cell clonal expansion was also low in some nonresponders. With doses of 0.1 to 3.0 mg/kg, CD4+ and CD8+ blood T cells had undergone clonal expansion by week 6.

Libraries were prepared by immunoSEQ multiplex PCR; TCRdb keeps only in-frame clonotypes and omits some of them. The repertoire has approximately 81,000 clones, roughly nine tenths of them found once; the top ten carry around 0.97%. About this clone itself: Its antigen is as yet unknown.

This CDR3 region has 17 residues. Germline-derived CDR1 and CDR2 are MGHRA and YSYEKL. The junction had 16 bases not matched to a gene; V was cut back by 3 bases and J by 7 bases. The TCR sequence derives from an adult with an advanced solid tumor such as melanoma, head and neck, liver or kidney cancer. J is TRBJ2-7 and V is TRBV4-1; 9 bases are shared with TRBD1. The sequences come from CD4+ or CD8+ T cells sorted from blood, collected in a trial of the OX40 agonist ivuxolimab. In nucleotides, the CDR3 is TGCGCCAGCAGCCATGCTGGCCCGGGACAGGGATATTTTGAGCAGTACTTC. It encodes CASSHAGPGQGYFEQYF.